This T cell receptor beta chain was recorded in a study of blood T cells in healthy people across ages. Overall study results and limits: Age brought a roughly linear fall in TCR beta diversity measured per million T cells. One million T cells yielded diversity estimates that were considered underestimates.

Germline-derived CDR1 and CDR2 are SQVTM and ANQGSEA. The CDR3 length is 14 residues. V was shortened by 6 bases and J by 1 base, with 15 bases between the two germline ends. The use of a sample-barcoded 5' primer and a J-beta primer mix characterized a second PCR of roughly 6 to 11 cycles. Per sample, CDR3-containing paired-end reads numbered at least 3 million. TCRdb used MiXCR to reprocess the 5' RACE reads, holding one entry per CDR3 protein. The table lists over a million distinct CDR3 sequences, less than 50% of them singletons. As concerns this clonotype: Its cognate antigen is unknown.

This chain uses TRBV29-1 with TRBJ2-5; the D gene is possibly TRBD1 (6 bases). The sample comprised blood. The clonotype originates from a woman aged 55-69 years in good health. CDR3 bases: TGCAGCGTGAGACGACAGGTGCTCCAAGAGACCCAGTACTTC. Its protein is CSVRRQVLQETQYF.